This is a list of T cell receptor beta chains from one sample in a study of cytomegalovirus exposure and HLA in healthy donors. The repertoire was sequenced with immunoSEQ multiplex PCR; TCRdb's copy has only in-frame clones and lacks some. The sample has approximately 220,000 clones; around 79% are singletons. What was sequenced was PBMCs. The receptors derive from a man younger than 35 in good health and CMV-seronegative. CDR3s include the opening cysteine and the closing phenylalanine or tryptophan. A D gene is named only where the DNA matches it firmly. A row's size may be missing; if present it is once, few, many or a size class.

clone size,J gene,D gene,V gene,CDR3 protein,CDR3 DNA
once,TRBJ2-6,TRBD2,TRBV7-3,CASSPLGLATSGANVLTF,TGTGCCAGCAGCCCCCTAGGACTAGCGACGTCTGGGGCCAACGTCCTGACTTTC
.,TRBJ2-5,.,TRBV23-1,CASSHLECPGETQYF,TGCGCCAGCAGTCATCTAGAGTGCCCCGGGGAGACCCAGTACTTC
.,TRBJ1-6,.,TRBV7-2,CASSLWAHADSPLHF,TGTGCCAGCAGCTTATGGGCGCATGCCGATTCACCCCTCCACTTT
.,TRBJ1-1,.,TRBV30,CAWSGSGSTEAFF,TGTGCCTGGAGTGGATCAGGGTCCACTGAAGCTTTCTTT
.,TRBJ2-7,TRBD1,TRBV10-3,CAISESGGASDIYEQYF,TGTGCCATCAGTGAGTCAGGGGGCGCCTCGGACATTTACGAGCAGTACTTC
.,TRBJ2-5,.,TRBV13,CASSLASGFLRQETQYF,TGTGCCAGCAGCTTAGCCTCGGGGTTCTTAAGGCAAGAGACCCAGTACTTC
.,TRBJ2-3,.,TRBV21-1,CASKPVSSTDTQYF,TGTGCCAGCAAGCCGGTCTCGAGCACAGATACGCAGTATTTT
once,TRBJ1-2,TRBD1,TRBV9,CASSVAETGAYGYTF,TGTGCCAGCAGCGTAGCTGAGACAGGGGCCTATGGCTACACCTTC
.,TRBJ2-3,TRBD2,TRBV7-8,CASSLGLAGETDTQYF,TGTGCCAGCAGCCTGGGACTAGCGGGAGAGACAGATACGCAGTATTTT
.,TRBJ2-3,TRBD1,TRBV6-5,CASSFRGLSTDTQYF,TGTGCCAGCAGTTTCAGGGGGCTTAGCACAGATACGCAGTATTTT
.,TRBJ1-3,.,TRBV28,CASSSEGGTIYF,TGTGCCAGCAGTTCAGAAGGGGGCACCATATATTTT
few,TRBJ2-3,.,TRBV5-1,CASSMDRRTDTQYF,TGCGCCAGCAGCATGGACAGACGCACAGATACGCAGTATTTT
.,TRBJ2-3,.,TRBV13,CASSPPRGADTQYF,TGTGCCAGCAGCCCCCCCAGGGGGGCAGATACGCAGTATTTT
.,TRBJ1-2,.,TRBV18,CASSPSRGTSYGYTF,TGTGCCAGCTCACCCAGTAGGGGGACAAGCTATGGCTACACCTTC
.,TRBJ2-1,TRBD1,TRBV27,CASSARDRGSYNEQFF,TGTGCCAGCAGTGCTAGGGACAGGGGCTCCTACAATGAGCAGTTCTTC
.,TRBJ2-1,TRBD2,TRBV5-1,CASNLVAGAREQFF,TGCGCCAGCAATCTCGTAGCGGGGGCACGGGAGCAGTTCTTC
.,TRBJ2-2,.,TRBV28,CASGLNTGELFF,TGTGCCAGCGGGCTGAACACCGGGGAGCTGTTTTTT
.,TRBJ2-7,TRBD1,TRBV4-3,CASSQVGPGQVNYEQYF,TGCGCCAGCAGCCAAGTGGGACCGGGACAGGTTAACTACGAGCAGTACTTC
.,TRBJ2-3,TRBD2,TRBV11-3,CASSLRGGRSDTQYF,TGTGCCAGCAGCCTACGGGGGGGCCGCTCAGATACGCAGTATTTT
.,TRBJ1-3,TRBD1,TRBV30,CALRTGLSGNTIYF,TGTGCCCTACGGACAGGGCTCTCTGGAAACACCATATATTTT
.,TRBJ1-1,.,TRBV29-1,CSVVGGVNTEAFF,TGCAGCGTTGTGGGGGGGGTGAACACTGAAGCTTTCTTT
.,TRBJ2-5,.,TRBV29-1,CSVQGRQETQYF,TGCAGCGTTCAGGGTAGGCAAGAGACCCAGTACTTC
once,TRBJ1-2,.,TRBV29-1,CSVWGDHGYTF,TGCAGCGTTTGGGGGGACCATGGCTACACCTTC
.,TRBJ2-3,TRBD1,TRBV5-1,CASRRIKTGGADTQYF,TGCGCCAGCAGACGAATAAAAACAGGGGGCGCAGATACGCAGTATTTT
.,TRBJ2-3,TRBD2,TRBV7-7,CASSPTSGGLTDTQYF,TGTGCTAGCAGCCCGACTAGCGGGGGGCTCACAGATACGCAGTATTTT
.,TRBJ1-6,.,TRBV5-6,CASSLRGENSPLHF,TGTGCCAGCAGCTTGCGTGGGGAGAATTCACCCCTCCACTTT
few,TRBJ2-7,.,TRBV6-5,CAIQQGAYEQYF,TGTGCCATTCAACAGGGTGCCTACGAGCAGTACTTC